Below, 6 T cell receptor beta chains from the same sample are listed, as sequenced in a study of cytomegalovirus exposure and HLA in healthy donors. PCR was performed using 60 Vbeta and 13 Jbeta primers. Here immunoSEQ multiplex PCR was the method, and the copy in TCRdb shows in-frame clones only, minus some. The repertoire table contains 100,000 to 150,000 clones. Sequencing used PBMCs. The receptors come from a man aged 25 to 40 in good health and CMV-seronegative.

The rearrangement links TRBV28 to TRBJ2-7, with D tentatively TRBD1 (5 bases). This CDR3 comprises 11 residues. Trimming cost V 7 bases and J 9 bases, with 13 bases left between them. Germline V gene data show CDR1 as MDHEN and CDR2 as SYDVKM. CDR3 bases: TGTGCCAGCATTGGTTATGGGGCGCAGTACTTC. Residues: CASIGYGAQYF.

The rearrangement joins TRBV6-5 to TRBJ1-3; D remains ambiguous. V was cut by 5 bases and J by 3 bases, with 14 bases left in between. Germline CDR1 is MNHEY and CDR2 is SVGAGI. There are 15 residues in the CDR3. The CDR3 nucleotides read TGTGCCAGCAGTCGATCAGAGGGCGGTGGAAACACCATATATTTT. This translates into CASSRSEGGGNTIYF.

V usage is TRBV11-2 and J usage is TRBJ2-3; tentatively, D is TRBD2 (6 bases). Looked up from germline, CDR1 is SGHAT and CDR2 is FQNNGV. The CDR3 length is 14 residues. Trimming left V 5 bases short and J 2 bases short, with 11 bases between. The CDR3, as DNA: TGTGCCAGCAGCCCCGGGACTTCCACAGATACGCAGTATTTT. Protein: CASSPGTSTDTQYF. The full variable domain, in which reference TRBV11-2 and TRBJ2-3 provide the parts outside the CDR3, is EAGVAQSPRYKIIEKRQSVAFWCNPISGHATLYWYQQILGQGPKLLIQFQNNGVVDDSQLPKDRFSAERLKGVDSTLKIQPAKLEDSAVYLCASSPGTSTDTQYFGPGTRLTVL.

This chain links TRBV10-2 with TRBJ2-5; D is perhaps TRBD2 (5 bases). The J call may be mistaken, given a closer DNA end match to TRBJ2-7. This CDR3 is built from 14 residues. The germline gives CDR1 WSHSY, CDR2 SAAADI. The CDR3, as DNA: TGCGCCAGCAGTGACTCGGGATCCCGCTACGAGCAGTACTTC. It encodes CASSDSGSRYEQYF.

V usage is TRBV19 and J usage is TRBJ2-1, with TRBD2 matching over 8 bases. The CDR3 consists of 16 residues. The germline V gene has CDR1 LNHDA and CDR2 SQIVND (reference sequence). Trimming at V came to 4 bases and at J to 0 bases, leaving 5 bases not matched to a gene. The CDR3 loop reads CASSTIAGFSYNEQFF. Written as DNA, the CDR3 is TGTGCCAGTAGTACCATAGCGGGATTCTCCTACAATGAGCAGTTCTTC.

This chain joins TRBV7-9 and TRBJ1-4; D perhaps matches TRBD1 (6 bases). Germline V gene lookup returns CDR1 SEHNR and CDR2 FQNEAQ (reference sequence). V was shortened by 4 bases and J by 7 bases, with 19 bases between the two germline ends. The CDR3 is made up of 16 amino acids. CDR3 coding DNA: TGTGCCAGCAGCTCTACCCAGGGGCAAGAAGGTGAAAAACTGTTTTTT. Protein: CASSSTQGQEGEKLFF.